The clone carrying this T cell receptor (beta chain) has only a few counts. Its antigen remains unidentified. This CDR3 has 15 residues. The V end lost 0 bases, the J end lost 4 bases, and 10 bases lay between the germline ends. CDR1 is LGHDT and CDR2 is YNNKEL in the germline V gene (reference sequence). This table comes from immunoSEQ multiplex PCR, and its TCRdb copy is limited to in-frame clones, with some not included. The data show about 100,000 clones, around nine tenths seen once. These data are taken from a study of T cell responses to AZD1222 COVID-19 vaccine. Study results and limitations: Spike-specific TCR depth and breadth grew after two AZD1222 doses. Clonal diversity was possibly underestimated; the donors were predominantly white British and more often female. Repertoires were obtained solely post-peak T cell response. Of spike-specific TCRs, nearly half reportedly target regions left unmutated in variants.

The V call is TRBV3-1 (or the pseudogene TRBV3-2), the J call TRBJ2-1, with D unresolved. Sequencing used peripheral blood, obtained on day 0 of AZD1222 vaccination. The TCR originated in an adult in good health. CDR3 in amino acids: CASSQDVASYNEQFF. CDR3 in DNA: TGTGCCAGCAGCCAAGACGTGGCGTCATACAATGAGCAGTTCTTC.